This T cell receptor beta chain is drawn from a study of cytomegalovirus exposure and HLA in healthy donors. In the study overall: Researchers found that more than 70% of over 350 genotyped donors fell within the Caucasian-associated ancestry cluster.

There are a few counts of this clone. Primers: 60 Vbeta forward and 13 Jbeta reverse. Some clones are missing from TCRdb's copy, which holds only in-frame ones; the method was immunoSEQ multiplex PCR. The sample has about 120,000 clones, 9.5% seen once. Trimming stripped 3 bases from V and 7 bases from J, with 13 bases between. Germline CDR1 reads MNHNS; CDR2 reads SASEGT. The CDR3 is 14 amino acids. The receptor was derived from a man between 25 and 39 years old in good health and CMV-seronegative. The J gene is TRBJ1-5, the V gene TRBV6-1; a weak D match, TRBD1 (5 bases). The source material was PBMCs. The CDR3 DNA reads TGTGCCAGCAGTGAGAAAGGGGCCCGACAGCCCCAGCATTTT. Translated, it gives CASSEKGARQPQHF.